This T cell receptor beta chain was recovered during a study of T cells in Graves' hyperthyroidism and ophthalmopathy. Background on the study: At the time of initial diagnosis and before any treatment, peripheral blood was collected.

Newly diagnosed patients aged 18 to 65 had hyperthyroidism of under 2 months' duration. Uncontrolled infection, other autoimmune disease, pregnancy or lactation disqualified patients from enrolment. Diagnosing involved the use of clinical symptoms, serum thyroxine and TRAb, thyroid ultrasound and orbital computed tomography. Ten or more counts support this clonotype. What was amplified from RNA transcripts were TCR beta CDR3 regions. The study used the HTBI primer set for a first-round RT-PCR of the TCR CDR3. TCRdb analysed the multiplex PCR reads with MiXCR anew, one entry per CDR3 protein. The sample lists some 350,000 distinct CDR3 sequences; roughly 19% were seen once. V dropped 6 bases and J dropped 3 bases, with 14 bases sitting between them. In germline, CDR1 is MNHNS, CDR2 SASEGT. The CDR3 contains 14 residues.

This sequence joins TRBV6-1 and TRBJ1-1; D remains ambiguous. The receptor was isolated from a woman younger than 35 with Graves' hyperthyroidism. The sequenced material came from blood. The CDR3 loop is CASSPEQTDTEAFF. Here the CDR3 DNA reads TGTGCCAGCAGCCCCGAACAGACGGACACTGAAGCTTTCTTT.